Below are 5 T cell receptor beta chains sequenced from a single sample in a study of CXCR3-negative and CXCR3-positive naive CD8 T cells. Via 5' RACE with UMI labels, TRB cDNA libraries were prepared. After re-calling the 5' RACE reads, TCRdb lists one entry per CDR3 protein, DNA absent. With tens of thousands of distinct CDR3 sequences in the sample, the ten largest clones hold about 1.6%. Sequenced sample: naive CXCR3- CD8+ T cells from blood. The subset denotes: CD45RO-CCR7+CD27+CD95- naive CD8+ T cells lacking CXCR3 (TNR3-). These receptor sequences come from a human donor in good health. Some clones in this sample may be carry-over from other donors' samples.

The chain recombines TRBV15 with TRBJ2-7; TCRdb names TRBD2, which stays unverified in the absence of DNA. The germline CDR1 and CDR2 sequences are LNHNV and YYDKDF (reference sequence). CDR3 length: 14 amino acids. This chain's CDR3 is CATRRGQVSYEQYF.

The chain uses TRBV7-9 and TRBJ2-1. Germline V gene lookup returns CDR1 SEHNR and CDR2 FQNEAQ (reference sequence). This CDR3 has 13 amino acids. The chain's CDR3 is CASTGSSYNEQFF.

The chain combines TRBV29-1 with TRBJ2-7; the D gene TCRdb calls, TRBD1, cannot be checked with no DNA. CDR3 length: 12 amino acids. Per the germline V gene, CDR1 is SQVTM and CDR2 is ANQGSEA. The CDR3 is CSVIWGVDEQYF.

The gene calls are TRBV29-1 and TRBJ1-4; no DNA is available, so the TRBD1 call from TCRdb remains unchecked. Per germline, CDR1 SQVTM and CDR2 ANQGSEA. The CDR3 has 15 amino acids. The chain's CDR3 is CSVQITGGRGWGLFF.

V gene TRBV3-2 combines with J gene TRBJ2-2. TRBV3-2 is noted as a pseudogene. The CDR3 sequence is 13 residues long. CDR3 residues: CASSQDLTGELFF.